Listed below are T cell receptor beta chains from one sample, sequenced in a study of T cells in Graves' hyperthyroidism and ophthalmopathy. A single record per CDR3 protein comes from TCRdb applying MiXCR to the multiplex PCR reads. The sample holds under 700,000 distinct CDR3 sequences; over 15% are singletons and the top ten take 18%. The sample was blood. The receptor set was obtained from a woman aged 18-29 years with Graves' hyperthyroidism. CDR3s include the opening cysteine and the closing phenylalanine or tryptophan. Fields, in order: D gene, J gene, V gene, clone size, CDR3 protein, CDR3 DNA. D genes are given only for firm matches. The size of a clone is reported for some rows only, either as once, few or many, or as a class for expanded clones.

d_call: TRBD1
j_call: TRBJ2-5
v_call: TRBV7-9
clone_size: few
cdr3_aa: CASSTLKLSGQMYQETQYF
cdr3_nt: TGTGCCAGCAGCACCCTCAAATTATCGGGACAGATGTACCAAGAGACCCAGTACTTC

d_call: .
j_call: TRBJ2-3
v_call: TRBV7-2
clone_size: many
cdr3_aa: CASSLAGWADTQYF
cdr3_nt: TGTGCCAGCAGCTTGGCAGGGTGGGCAGATACGCAGTATTTT

d_call: TRBD2
j_call: TRBJ2-1
v_call: TRBV29-1
clone_size: many
cdr3_aa: CSVVPLAGLHYNEQFF
cdr3_nt: TGCAGCGTTGTTCCGCTAGCGGGACTCCACTACAATGAGCAGTTCTTC

d_call: .
j_call: TRBJ2-1
v_call: TRBV7-2
clone_size: many
cdr3_aa: CASSQGPYNEQFF
cdr3_nt: TGTGCCAGCAGCCAAGGACCATACAATGAGCAGTTCTTC

d_call: .
j_call: TRBJ2-3
v_call: TRBV7-9
clone_size: many
cdr3_aa: CASSPKRVRVEFLAQYF
cdr3_nt: TGTGCCAGCAGCCCAAAACGTGTCAGGGTCGAGTTTCTGGCGCAGTATTTT

d_call: TRBD1
j_call: TRBJ2-5
v_call: TRBV10-2
clone_size: .
cdr3_aa: CASSDRGRGGYETQYF
cdr3_nt: TGCGCCAGCAGCGACAGGGGAAGGGGCGGGTACGAGACCCAGTACTTC

d_call: .
j_call: TRBJ2-7
v_call: TRBV7-8
clone_size: .
cdr3_aa: CASSLVQRFGGRGGEQYF
cdr3_nt: TGTGCCAGCAGCTTAGTGCAGCGATTTGGGGGGCGGGGAGGCGAGCAGTACTTC

d_call: .
j_call: TRBJ2-7
v_call: TRBV6-1
clone_size: many
cdr3_aa: CASRGTPYEQYF
cdr3_nt: TGTGCCAGCAGGGGGACTCCCTACGAGCAGTACTTC

d_call: TRBD2
j_call: TRBJ2-3
v_call: TRBV7-3
clone_size: many
cdr3_aa: CATSRGGVGDTQYF
cdr3_nt: TGTGCAACATCCCGGGGGGGAGTTGGGGATACGCAGTATTTT

d_call: .
j_call: TRBJ2-2
v_call: TRBV7-9
clone_size: few
cdr3_aa: CASSLVTGFGTTGELFF
cdr3_nt: TGTGCCAGCAGCTTAGTGACCGGGTTCGGAACCACCGGGGAGCTGTTTTTT

d_call: TRBD2
j_call: TRBJ2-1
v_call: TRBV20-1
clone_size: .
cdr3_aa: CSAPTSGGKNEQFF
cdr3_nt: TGCAGTGCCCCGACTAGCGGGGGTAAAAATGAGCAGTTCTTC

d_call: TRBD1
j_call: TRBJ1-4
v_call: TRBV6-7
clone_size: .
cdr3_aa: CASTFWDSKRLATNEKLFF
cdr3_nt: TGTGCCAGCACCTTCTGGGACAGTAAAAGGCTTGCAACTAATGAAAAACTGTTTTTT

d_call: .
j_call: TRBJ1-4
v_call: TRBV7-9
clone_size: few
cdr3_aa: CASSPGRKNEKLFF
cdr3_nt: TGTGCCAGCAGCCCGGGGAGGAAAAATGAAAAACTGTTTTTT

d_call: .
j_call: TRBJ2-1
v_call: TRBV7-9
clone_size: few
cdr3_aa: CASSQSQGPDSYNEQFF
cdr3_nt: TGTGCCAGCAGCCAAAGTCAGGGCCCTGACTCCTACAATGAGCAGTTCTTC

d_call: TRBD1
j_call: TRBJ2-7
v_call: TRBV12-3/TRBV12-4
clone_size: many
cdr3_aa: CASTLQGALYEQYF
cdr3_nt: TGTGCCAGCACTCTACAGGGGGCCCTATACGAGCAGTACTTC

d_call: .
j_call: TRBJ1-6
v_call: TRBV27
clone_size: .
cdr3_aa: CASSYRTFSSYNSPLHF
cdr3_nt: TGTGCCAGCAGTTATAGGACATTCAGCTCCTATAATTCACCCCTCCACTTT

d_call: .
j_call: TRBJ2-1
v_call: TRBV6-1
clone_size: many
cdr3_aa: CASRFSSGSYNEQFF
cdr3_nt: TGTGCCAGCAGATTTAGCTCAGGCTCCTACAATGAGCAGTTCTTC

d_call: TRBD1
j_call: TRBJ2-1
v_call: TRBV2
clone_size: many
cdr3_aa: CASSESLDRENNEQFF
cdr3_nt: TGTGCCAGCAGCGAGTCTCTGGACAGGGAAAACAATGAGCAGTTCTTC

d_call: TRBD2
j_call: TRBJ2-1
v_call: TRBV7-8
clone_size: once
cdr3_aa: CASSSTTSGSYAYNEQFF
cdr3_nt: TGTGCCAGCAGCTCGACTACTAGCGGGAGCTACGCCTACAATGAGCAGTTCTTC

d_call: TRBD2
j_call: TRBJ2-1
v_call: TRBV20-1
clone_size: many
cdr3_aa: CSQRRGGDNEQFF
cdr3_nt: TGCAGCCAGCGGCGGGGGGGGGACAATGAGCAGTTCTTC

d_call: .
j_call: TRBJ2-3
v_call: TRBV14
clone_size: few
cdr3_aa: CASSQDLAGYTDTQYF
cdr3_nt: TGTGCCAGCAGCCAAGATCTAGCCGGGTACACAGATACGCAGTATTTT

d_call: TRBD1
j_call: TRBJ1-1
v_call: TRBV19
clone_size: few
cdr3_aa: CASSMGQGVKEAFF
cdr3_nt: TGTGCCAGTAGTATGGGACAGGGGGTAAAAGAAGCTTTCTTT

d_call: TRBD2
j_call: TRBJ2-1
v_call: TRBV28
clone_size: many
cdr3_aa: CASSAPRTSGTNEQFF
cdr3_nt: TGTGCCAGCAGCGCGCCGCGGACTAGCGGGACCAATGAGCAGTTCTTC

d_call: .
j_call: TRBJ2-7
v_call: TRBV4-2
clone_size: many
cdr3_aa: CASSQARGRGAYEQYF
cdr3_nt: TGTGCCAGCAGCCAGGCCAGGGGCCGCGGGGCATACGAGCAGTACTTC

d_call: TRBD1
j_call: TRBJ2-1
v_call: TRBV12-3/TRBV12-4
clone_size: many
cdr3_aa: CASSLGDRHNEQFF
cdr3_nt: TGTGCCAGCAGTTTAGGGGACAGGCACAATGAGCAGTTCTTC

d_call: TRBD1
j_call: TRBJ2-7
v_call: TRBV20-1
clone_size: many
cdr3_aa: CSARSARGHTYEQYF
cdr3_nt: TGCAGTGCTAGATCTGCCAGGGGGCATACCTACGAGCAGTACTTC

d_call: .
j_call: TRBJ2-5
v_call: TRBV7-9
clone_size: .
cdr3_aa: CASSFPQVQQYF
cdr3_nt: TGTGCCAGCAGCTTCCCGCAGGTACAACAGTACTTC

d_call: .
j_call: TRBJ2-1
v_call: TRBV10-3
clone_size: many
cdr3_aa: CAIDDRGSGGNEQFF
cdr3_nt: TGTGCCATCGATGACCGGGGGAGTGGGGGCAATGAGCAGTTCTTC

d_call: .
j_call: TRBJ1-1
v_call: TRBV20-1
clone_size: .
cdr3_aa: CSARPTVNTEAFF
cdr3_nt: TGCAGTGCTAGGCCGACAGTGAACACTGAAGCTTTCTTT

d_call: .
j_call: TRBJ1-6
v_call: TRBV20-1
clone_size: .
cdr3_aa: CSAGGPVVSLHF
cdr3_nt: TGCAGTGCGGGGGGCCCGGTCGTTTCCCTCCACTTT

d_call: .
j_call: TRBJ2-7
v_call: TRBV6-2/TRBV6-3
clone_size: .
cdr3_aa: CASKPLTSDSSNSYEQYF
cdr3_nt: TGTGCCAGCAAACCCTTGACCTCGGACAGTTCAAATTCCTACGAGCAGTACTTC

d_call: TRBD2
j_call: TRBJ2-5
v_call: TRBV6-2/TRBV6-3
clone_size: many
cdr3_aa: CASSSGTSGGQETQYF
cdr3_nt: TGTGCCAGCAGCTCCGGGACTAGCGGGGGGCAAGAGACCCAGTACTTC

d_call: .
j_call: TRBJ1-6
v_call: TRBV9
clone_size: few
cdr3_aa: CASSVFRSPLHF
cdr3_nt: TGTGCCAGCAGCGTATTCAGATCACCCCTCCACTTT

d_call: .
j_call: TRBJ1-4
v_call: TRBV12-3/TRBV12-4
clone_size: many
cdr3_aa: CASSLGTDANEKLFF
cdr3_nt: TGTGCCAGCAGTTTAGGGACAGATGCTAATGAAAAACTGTTTTTT

d_call: TRBD1
j_call: TRBJ2-7
v_call: TRBV20-1
clone_size: .
cdr3_aa: CSAPRTGGVEQYF
cdr3_nt: TGCAGTGCTCCACGGACAGGGGGGGTCGAGCAGTACTTC

d_call: .
j_call: TRBJ2-1
v_call: TRBV2
clone_size: once
cdr3_aa: CASSRVGGTNNEQFF
cdr3_nt: TGTGCCAGCAGCAGAGTGGGAGGCACAAACAATGAGCAGTTCTTC

d_call: TRBD1
j_call: TRBJ1-4
v_call: TRBV11-2
clone_size: .
cdr3_aa: CASSETGTTEKLFF
cdr3_nt: TGTGCCAGCAGCGAGACAGGGACTACGGAAAAACTGTTTTTT

d_call: TRBD1
j_call: TRBJ1-5
v_call: TRBV2
clone_size: many
cdr3_aa: CASSGGTGHQPQHF
cdr3_nt: TGTGCCAGCAGTGGAGGGACAGGCCATCAGCCCCAGCATTTT

d_call: .
j_call: TRBJ1-1
v_call: TRBV25-1
clone_size: .
cdr3_aa: CASSQQGPLLEAFF
cdr3_nt: TGTGCCAGCAGTCAGCAGGGGCCTCTACTTGAAGCTTTCTTT

d_call: TRBD2
j_call: TRBJ2-1
v_call: TRBV11-2
clone_size: few
cdr3_aa: CASSFKSGLAGESSYNEQFF
cdr3_nt: TGTGCCAGCAGCTTTAAATCGGGACTAGCGGGTGAGAGCTCCTACAATGAGCAGTTCTTC

d_call: .
j_call: TRBJ2-3
v_call: TRBV19
clone_size: .
cdr3_aa: CASSSGAGSTDTQYF
cdr3_nt: TGTGCCAGTAGTTCGGGAGCGGGTAGCACAGATACGCAGTATTTT

d_call: TRBD2
j_call: TRBJ2-1
v_call: TRBV7-9
clone_size: .
cdr3_aa: CASREVSSGNNEQFF
cdr3_nt: TGTGCCAGCAGGGAAGTGTCTAGCGGGAACAATGAGCAGTTCTTC

d_call: TRBD2
j_call: TRBJ2-2
v_call: TRBV2
clone_size: many
cdr3_aa: CASSEPAERETTGELFF
cdr3_nt: TGTGCCAGCAGTGAACCTGCCGAGCGGGAGACCACCGGGGAGCTGTTTTTT

d_call: .
j_call: TRBJ1-1
v_call: TRBV12-3/TRBV12-4
clone_size: many
cdr3_aa: CASRTGAGRGLNTEAFF
cdr3_nt: TGTGCCAGCAGAACCGGTGCGGGACGGGGCTTGAACACTGAAGCTTTCTTT

d_call: .
j_call: TRBJ2-2
v_call: TRBV5-5
clone_size: .
cdr3_aa: CASSTRVSDTGELFF
cdr3_nt: TGTGCCAGCAGCACTAGGGTTTCCGACACCGGGGAGCTGTTTTTT

d_call: .
j_call: TRBJ1-1
v_call: TRBV7-9
clone_size: many
cdr3_aa: CASSFLAGTEAFF
cdr3_nt: TGTGCCAGCAGCTTCTTAGCTGGCACTGAAGCTTTCTTT

d_call: TRBD1
j_call: TRBJ2-7
v_call: TRBV24-1
clone_size: .
cdr3_aa: CATSDPGTGDYEQYF
cdr3_nt: TGTGCCACCAGTGACCCCGGGACAGGGGACTACGAGCAGTACTTC

d_call: .
j_call: TRBJ2-1
v_call: TRBV27
clone_size: many
cdr3_aa: CASSPQESNEQFF
cdr3_nt: TGTGCCAGCAGTCCCCAAGAGAGCAATGAGCAGTTCTTC

d_call: .
j_call: TRBJ1-1
v_call: TRBV12-3/TRBV12-4
clone_size: few
cdr3_aa: CASRKTRRKNTEAFF
cdr3_nt: TGTGCCAGCAGAAAGACACGAAGGAAGAACACTGAAGCTTTCTTT